This TCR beta chain was observed in a study of blood T cell repertoires in COVID-19. On the study more broadly: PBMCs, B-cell-depleted T cells, or T cells provided the cDNA or gDNA that made up the material.

This CDR3 spans 14 amino acids. The germline V gene encodes CDR1 KGHDR and CDR2 SFDVKD. Trimming pared 7 bases from V and 1 base from J, leaving 13 bases between. Original processing notes: Reference gene primers were amplified, and this amplification served to estimate nucleated cell counts. Repertoires were generated with immunoSEQ multiplex PCR, while TCRdb's copy carries only in-frame clones and drops some. V and J calls and clone size are given by that table; D and trimming were obtained from the DNA. The sample yields under 300,000 clones, about 89% seen once. The material sequenced was PBMCs or T cells enriched from blood (not recorded which). The chain links TRBV24-1 to TRBJ2-7; D not certain. The receptor was isolated from a human donor in a cohort exposed to, infected with or recovered from COVID-19 (not recorded which). The donor label of this sample is uncertain. In DNA form, the CDR3 reads TGTGCCACCAGAATGGGCACAGATTCCTACGAGCAGTACTTC. Protein: CATRMGTDSYEQYF.